These 2 T cell receptor beta chains were sequenced from one sample in a study of HIV-infected children after antiretroviral therapy interruption. RNA-based 3' RACE libraries used unique molecular identifiers. TCRdb processed the 3' RACE reads anew with MiXCR; each CDR3 protein has one entry. The sample holds about 50,000 distinct CDR3 sequences, 4.3% seen once. Treatment given: PENTA 11 planned treatment interruption arm or continuous ART arm. The starting material was CD45RA+ CD4+ T cells from PBMCs, pooled from several time points, obtained from a donor given antiretroviral therapy, either interrupted or continuous. Indicated subset: naive CD4+ CD45RA+ CD45RO- T cells. The receptors come from a pool of human donors with HIV.

Many counts were recorded for this clonotype. This chain connects TRBV6-1 to TRBJ2-1, with D possibly called TRBD1 or TRBD2 (6 bases each). Germline loops: CDR1 MNHNS, CDR2 SASEGT. V was trimmed by 5 bases and J by 9 bases, leaving 17 bases between them. This CDR3 has 14 residues. This CDR3 reads CASSPLLEGGEQFF. In DNA form, the CDR3 reads TGTGCCAGCAGTCCCTTACTTGAGGGGGGTGAGCAGTTCTTC.

By proportion, this clonotype is medium-sized (0.01 to 0.1%). V usage is TRBV30 and J usage is TRBJ2-1; 7 bases agree with TRBD2. The CDR3 length is 15 residues. After removal of 2 bases from V and 9 bases from J, the junction contained 13 bases not matched to a gene. Germline assignment: CDR1 GTSNPN and CDR2 SVGIG (reference sequence). The CDR3 spells CAWSTRDWDYAEQFF. The CDR3, as DNA: TGTGCCTGGAGTACCCGGGACTGGGACTATGCTGAGCAGTTCTTC.